A selection of T cell receptor beta chains follows, all from one sample in a study of blood T cell repertoires in COVID-19. Generated by immunoSEQ multiplex PCR, the TCRdb table keeps only in-frame clones and is missing some. The data show about 82,000 clones, around 82% seen once. Sequencing used peripheral blood. These receptor sequences come from a man between 60 and 75 years old with COVID-19, enrolled during active disease. The CDR3 runs from the conserved cysteine through the conserved F or W. Each record gives: D gene, clone size, J gene, V gene, CDR3 DNA, CDR3 protein. A D gene is named only where the DNA matches it firmly. Clone sizes are given selectively: once, few, many, or a class where the clone is expanded.

NA,NA,TRBJ2-2,TRBV28,TGTGCCAGCAGTTTAGGGGGGACGCGAAACGAGCACCTGTTTTTT,CASSLGGTRNEHLFF
NA,NA,TRBJ2-1,TRBV6-5,TGTGCCAGCAGTTCACAGGGCTCTTCCCCAGAGCAGTTCTTC,CASSSQGSSPEQFF
NA,NA,TRBJ2-3,TRBV4-3,TGCGCCAGCAGCCAAGCGGAAGGAACAGGCCGTAGCACAGATACGCAGTATTTT,CASSQAEGTGRSTDTQYF
NA,NA,TRBJ1-5,TRBV12-3/TRBV12-4,TGTGCCAGCAGTCGGTTTGATCAGCCCCAGCATTTT,CASSRFDQPQHF
NA,NA,TRBJ1-5,TRBV7-2,TGTGCCAGCAGCCCCCGACGGGGGAATCAGCCCCAGCATTTT,CASSPRRGNQPQHF
NA,NA,TRBJ1-3,TRBV30,TGTGCCTGGAGTGTACAGGGATCCACCGCCATATATTTT,CAWSVQGSTAIYF
NA,NA,TRBJ2-3,TRBV21-1,TGTGCCAGCAGCAAAGGTCTAGCACCTAGTGGGGATACGCAGTATTTT,CASSKGLAPSGDTQYF
TRBD1,few,TRBJ1-2,TRBV9,TGTGCCAGCAGCGTAGTAATGGGACAGGGGTTGAATGGCTACACCTTC,CASSVVMGQGLNGYTF
NA,NA,TRBJ2-5,TRBV10-3,TGTGCCATCAGTGATGGGGGCGCAGGGGAGACCCAGTACTTC,CAISDGGAGETQYF
TRBD1,NA,TRBJ1-2,TRBV6-1,TGTGCCAGCAGTGAGGCAGGAGGCAGGGGGCAAAAAAGCTATGGCTACACCTTC,CASSEAGGRGQKSYGYTF
NA,NA,TRBJ1-4,TRBV29-1,TGCAGCGCTGCGGAGTATACGGAAGAAAAACTGTTTTTT,CSAAEYTEEKLFF
TRBD2,many,TRBJ2-1,TRBV12-5,TGTGCTAGTGGTCTGCGGGAGTACAATGAGCAGTTCTTC,CASGLREYNEQFF
NA,NA,TRBJ1-1,TRBV7-9,TGTGCCAGCAGCCGAGGACAGTTGAACACTGAAGCTTTCTTT,CASSRGQLNTEAFF
NA,NA,TRBJ2-1,TRBV9,TGTGCCAGCAGCGAGAGGGAAAATGAGCAGTTCTTC,CASSERENEQFF
NA,NA,TRBJ1-6,TRBV6-1,TGTGCCAGCAGTGAAAGGCGGGGGACCTATAATTCACCCCTCCACTTT,CASSERRGTYNSPLHF
NA,NA,TRBJ1-4,TRBV20-1,TGCAGTGCTAGTGGAGAGGGCGGGGGCGCGGGTGAAAAACTGTTTTTT,CSASGEGGGAGEKLFF
NA,NA,TRBJ1-3,TRBV5-1,TGCGCCAGCAAGATCGACCGGAGCTCTGGAAACACCATATATTTT,CASKIDRSSGNTIYF
NA,NA,TRBJ2-2,TRBV10-3,TGTGCCATCTCCGGAACAGAGAACACCGGGGAGCTGTTTTTT,CAISGTENTGELFF
TRBD2,few,TRBJ2-5,TRBV11-1,TGTGCCAGCAGCTCACATCCTGGGGGAGGGGAGACCCAGTACTTC,CASSSHPGGGETQYF
TRBD1,NA,TRBJ1-3,TRBV10-3,TGTGCCGGGAGGGACAGGAACCTCTCTGGAAACACCATATATTTT,CAGRDRNLSGNTIYF
NA,NA,TRBJ1-1,TRBV19,TGTGCCAGTAGTACAGACAGTTTGAACACTGAAGCTTTCTTT,CASSTDSLNTEAFF
NA,NA,TRBJ2-7,TRBV7-9,TGTGCCAGCAGCCAAGTTCCCGCCAGCTACGAGCAGTACTTC,CASSQVPASYEQYF
NA,NA,TRBJ1-1,TRBV29-1,TGCAGCGTGCCTGGTGATCGGGGTATGAACACTGAAGCTTTCTTT,CSVPGDRGMNTEAFF
TRBD1,NA,TRBJ1-2,TRBV7-8,TGTGCCAGCACTAGGACAGGCAGCACTAACTATGGCTACACCTTC,CASTRTGSTNYGYTF
NA,NA,TRBJ2-1,TRBV5-4,TGTGCCAGCAGCTTTCTCGAGGGCAACTACAATGAGCAGTTCTTC,CASSFLEGNYNEQFF
TRBD1,NA,TRBJ1-3,TRBV7-2,TGTGCCAGCAGCTTAGAAGGGACAGGGGGCAGGGGAAACACCATATATTTT,CASSLEGTGGRGNTIYF
NA,NA,TRBJ1-1,TRBV11-2,TGTGCCAGCAGCTTGGAGGGGGGGTTGACTGAAGCTTTCTTT,CASSLEGGLTEAFF
NA,NA,TRBJ2-2,TRBV6-4,TGTGCCAGCCGGGAGAGTTCCGCCGGGGAGCTGTTTTTT,CASRESSAGELFF
NA,few,TRBJ1-2,TRBV5-5,TGTGCCAGCAGCTTGCGAGGGATAACGAGCTACACCTTC,CASSLRGITSYTF
TRBD1,few,TRBJ2-6,TRBV4-2,TGTGCCAGCAGCCCGAACGGGGAAGGGGGCGCGGTCGGGGCCAACGTCCTGACTTTC,CASSPNGEGGAVGANVLTF
NA,NA,TRBJ2-1,TRBV7-3,TGTGCCAGCAGCTTAAATAGTAACAATGAGCAGTTCTTC,CASSLNSNNEQFF
TRBD2,few,TRBJ2-1,TRBV10-1,TGCGCCAGCAGTGAGTCGGATCGGGGGGGCACCTACAATGAGCAGTTCTTC,CASSESDRGGTYNEQFF
NA,once,TRBJ2-2,TRBV5-4,TGTGCCAGCAGCTTCTCCCGGAACACCGGCGGAGAGCTGTTTTTT,CASSFSRNTGGELFF
TRBD1,NA,TRBJ2-6,TRBV10-1,TGCGCCAGCAGTGTCAGTATCGGGGTTGGGACAGGGGGCCGTGGGGCCAACGTCCTGACTTTC,CASSVSIGVGTGGRGANVLTF
NA,NA,TRBJ1-1,TRBV29-1,TGCAGCGTCGTCCACATTCTTAACACTGAAGCTTTCTTT,CSVVHILNTEAFF
NA,NA,TRBJ2-7,TRBV13,TGTGCCAGCAGCCAGGCCTCTATGCAGGGATACTACGAGCAGTACTTC,CASSQASMQGYYEQYF
TRBD1,once,TRBJ2-1,TRBV7-9,TGTGCCAACAGCTCTGGACAGGGGCCGTACAATGAGCAGTTCTTC,CANSSGQGPYNEQFF
TRBD2,NA,TRBJ2-5,TRBV15,TGTGCCACCAGCAGAGATATCACTAGCGGAACCCAAGAGACCCAGTACTTC,CATSRDITSGTQETQYF
NA,few,TRBJ1-5,TRBV21-1,TGTGCCAGCAGCAAGACCCCCCTAGGACAGCCCCAGCATTTT,CASSKTPLGQPQHF
NA,NA,TRBJ2-7,TRBV3-1/TRBV3-2,TGTGCCAGCAGCGACCGGACTGCAACCTACGAGCAGTACTTC,CASSDRTATYEQYF
TRBD1,NA,TRBJ2-7,TRBV6-5,TGTGCCAGCAGACGGACAGGGGCAGGCTACGAGCAGTACTTC,CASRRTGAGYEQYF
NA,few,TRBJ1-4,TRBV5-5,TGTGCCAGCAGCTCTGCGATACTGGAGGGAAAACTGTTTTTT,CASSSAILEGKLFF
TRBD1,few,TRBJ1-1,TRBV9,TGTGCCAGCAGCGCCTCGGGACAGTCCTCTGGGCCTGAAGCTTTCTTT,CASSASGQSSGPEAFF
TRBD1,NA,TRBJ1-2,TRBV19,TGTGCCAGTAGAACCGGTGGGACAGGGGACGATGGCTACACCTTC,CASRTGGTGDDGYTF
NA,few,TRBJ2-2,TRBV6-7,TGTGCCAGCAGTTACCTCGGGTTAACAGGGCTCCGGGGAGCTGTTTTT,CASSYLGLTGLRGAVF
NA,NA,TRBJ2-7,TRBV18,TGTGCCAGCTCACCATCGGGTCCGAAGTTCTACGAGCAGTACTTC,CASSPSGPKFYEQYF
TRBD1,NA,TRBJ1-1,TRBV5-4,TGTGCCAGCAGCTTGGGGGACAGGGGCACTGAAGCTTTCTTT,CASSLGDRGTEAFF
TRBD2,NA,TRBJ2-1,TRBV24-1,TGTGCCACCAGTGACCCTACTAGCGGGAGCTCCTACAATGAGCAGTTCTTC,CATSDPTSGSSYNEQFF
TRBD1,NA,TRBJ2-7,TRBV7-3,TGTGCCAGCAGCTTAATGGCCTCGGGACAGGGGGCCGAGCAGTACTTC,CASSLMASGQGAEQYF